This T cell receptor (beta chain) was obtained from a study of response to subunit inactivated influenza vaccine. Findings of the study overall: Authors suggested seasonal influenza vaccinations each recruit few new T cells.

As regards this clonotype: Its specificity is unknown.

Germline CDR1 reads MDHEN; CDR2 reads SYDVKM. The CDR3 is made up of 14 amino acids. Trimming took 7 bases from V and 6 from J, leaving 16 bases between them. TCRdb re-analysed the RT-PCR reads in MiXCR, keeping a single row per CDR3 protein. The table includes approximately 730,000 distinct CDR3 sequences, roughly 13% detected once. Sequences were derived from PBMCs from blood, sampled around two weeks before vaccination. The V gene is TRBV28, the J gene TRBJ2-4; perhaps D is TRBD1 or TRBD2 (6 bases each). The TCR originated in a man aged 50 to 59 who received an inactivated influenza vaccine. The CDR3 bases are TGTGCCAGCAATAAACAGGGACTCGGAAACATTCAGTACTTC. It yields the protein CASNKQGLGNIQYF.